The 27 T cell receptor beta chains reported below all come from one sample, sequenced in a study of blood T cell repertoires in COVID-19. This table comes from immunoSEQ multiplex PCR, and its TCRdb copy is limited to in-frame clones, with some not included. The profile shows about 320,000 clones, around 90% of them singletons. Sample: PBMCs or T cells enriched from blood (not recorded which). These receptor sequences come from a man in his 60s who had recovered from COVID-19.

This chain uses TRBV24-1 with TRBJ2-3; tentatively, D is TRBD1 (6 bases). The V gene's germline CDR1 is KGHDR and CDR2 SFDVKD. Trimming stripped 1 base from V and 0 bases from J, with 10 bases between. The CDR3 spans 16 residues. Written as DNA, the CDR3 is TGTGCCACCAGTGATTTTGTGGGGGCGAGCACAGATACGCAGTATTTT. Translated, it gives CATSDFVGASTDTQYF.

The chain is built from TRBV5-1 and TRBJ2-1, with 7 bases matching TRBD1. Germline V lookup: CDR1 SGHRS, CDR2 YFSETQ. The length of the CDR3 is 15 residues. Unmatched junction bases numbered 6, after V lost 4 bases and J lost 2 bases. The DNA of the CDR3 is TGCGCCAGCAGCACTCAGGGGGTCGCCTACAATGAGCAGTTCTTC. It is translated as CASSTQGVAYNEQFF.

The rearrangement joins TRBV28 to TRBJ2-2; TRBD1 matches 7 bases. V shed 7 bases, J shed 5 bases, and the junction held 7 bases outside the gene matches. The CDR3 extends over 14 amino acids. Germline loops: CDR1 MDHEN, CDR2 SYDVKM. CDR3: CASIRGRGTGELFF. CDR3 nucleotide sequence: TGTGCCAGCATAAGGGGGCGCGGTACCGGGGAGCTGTTTTTT.

The chain carries TRBV18 and TRBJ1-6, with 9 bases that match TRBD1. The CDR3 loop spans 15 amino acids. In germline, CDR1 is KGHSH, CDR2 LQKENI. V trimming: 5 bases; J trimming: 9 bases; junction bases outside the gene matches: 8. The CDR3 loop is CASSEGQGSISPLHF. CDR3 sequence (DNA): TGTGCCAGCTCAGAAGGACAGGGGAGTATTTCACCCCTCCACTTT.

This chain links TRBV5-1 with TRBJ2-3; TRBD1 matches 9 bases. CDR3 size: 13 residues. Unmatched junction bases numbered 6, after V lost 2 bases and J lost 11 bases. Germline loops: CDR1 SGHRS, CDR2 YFSETQ. CDR3 coding DNA: TGCGCCAGCAGCTTTAAACAGGGGGCCAAGCAGTATTTT. This codes for CASSFKQGAKQYF.

In its sample, this clone was seen once. The chain carries TRBV19 and TRBJ1-1, with 7 bases fitting TRBD1. This CDR3 spans 12 amino acids. In germline, CDR1 is LNHDA, CDR2 SQIVND (reference sequence). After removal of 6 bases from V and 12 bases from J, the junction contained 10 bases not matched to a gene. Here the CDR3 reads CASRLTGTVTFF. The CDR3 nucleotides read TGTGCCAGTAGGCTGACAGGGACTGTGACTTTCTTT.

The genes are TRBV12-3 or TRBV12-4 and TRBJ1-4; no clear D gene. This CDR3 is 13 amino acids long. V was clipped by 6 bases and J by 4 bases, with 9 bases between them. The DNA for the CDR3 is TGTGCCAGCAGCCCTTATGTTAATGAAAAACTGTTTTTT. Its protein is CASSPYVNEKLFF.

The V call is TRBV2, the J call TRBJ2-2; possible D gene TRBD1, 7 bases. The CDR3 spans 15 residues. Looked up from germline, CDR1 is SNHLY and CDR2 is FYNNEI. The V gene lost 9 bases and the J gene lost 0 bases, with 14 bases spanning the gap. CDR3 coding DNA: TGTGCCAGTGCCCGGGGGACAGCGAACACCGGGGAGCTGTTTTTT. Translation gives CASARGTANTGELFF.

The chain links TRBV11-1 to TRBJ2-1; D is possibly TRBD2 (6 bases). The V gene's germline CDR1 is SGHAT and CDR2 FQDESV (reference sequence). V was clipped by 5 bases and J by 3 bases, with 17 bases between them. CDR3 size: 16 residues. In nucleotides, the CDR3 is TGTGCCAGCAGCCCCCGGGACTCCGCGGGCTACAATGAGCAGTTCTTC. Its protein product is CASSPRDSAGYNEQFF.

The genes are TRBV5-1 and TRBJ2-1, with D perhaps TRBD1 (8 bases). From germline, CDR1 is SGHRS and CDR2 YFSETQ. The CDR3 has 17 residues. The ends were cut back, 1 base at V and 6 bases at J, with 20 bases in the middle. CDR3 amino acids: CASSLLAETGEGNEQFF. For the CDR3, the DNA is TGCGCCAGCAGCTTGTTAGCGGAGACAGGGGAGGGCAATGAGCAGTTCTTC. Full variable domain (rest looked up from reference TRBV5-1 and TRBJ2-1): KAGVTQTPRYLIKTRGQQVTLSCSPISGHRSVSWYQQTPGQGLQFLFEYFSETQRNKGNFPGRFSGRQFSNSRSEMNVSTLELGDSALYLCASSLLAETGEGNEQFFGPGTRLTVL.

The J gene is TRBJ2-3, the V gene TRBV19, with 9 bases identical to TRBD1. The CDR3 has 17 amino acids. In germline, CDR1 is LNHDA, CDR2 SQIVND (reference sequence). V lost 5 bases and J lost 0; bases outside the gene matches: 9. In nucleotides, the CDR3 is TGTGCCAGTAGTGTCTTTGGGGGACAGGGAAGCACAGATACGCAGTATTTT. Its protein product is CASSVFGGQGSTDTQYF.

This rearrangement joins TRBV5-5 to TRBJ2-1, with 7 bases fitting TRBD2. Germline trimming cut 1 base from V and 3 bases from J; bases unmatched to any gene: 4. The germline gives CDR1 SGHKS, CDR2 YYEKEE (reference sequence). The CDR3 has 15 residues. The CDR3 nucleotides are TGTGCCAGCAGCTTGTTCCAGCGGGGCTACAATGAGCAGTTCTTC. Residues: CASSLFQRGYNEQFF. Based on the CDR3 plus reference TRBV5-5 and TRBJ2-1, the full variable domain is DAGVTQSPTHLIKTRGQQVTLRCSPISGHKSVSWYQQVLGQGPQFIFQYYEKEERGRGNFPDRFSARQFPNYSSELNVNALLLGDSALYLCASSLFQRGYNEQFFGPGTRLTVL.

This clone has a handful of counts. The CDR3 spells CSVQGTGVFYEQYF. Here the CDR3 DNA reads TGCAGCGTTCAAGGGACAGGGGTCTTCTACGAGCAGTACTTC. V gene TRBV29-1 combines with J gene TRBJ2-7, with 10 bases identical to TRBD1. Per germline, CDR1 SQVTM and CDR2 ANQGSEA. With V trimmed by 5 bases and J by 3 bases, 7 bases remained unmatched. The CDR3 is 14 residues long.

The V and J genes are TRBV28 and TRBJ1-4; D is perhaps TRBD1 (5 bases). V was trimmed by 1 base and J by 6 bases, leaving 15 bases between them. This CDR3 spans 16 amino acids. Germline CDR1 and CDR2: MDHEN and SYDVKM. The DNA of the CDR3 is TGTGCCAGCAGTTTATTTGGCCAGGGAAAGGATGAAAAACTGTTTTTT. This sequence encodes CASSLFGQGKDEKLFF.

This clone has a single count. This chain uses TRBV11-2 with TRBJ2-7, with TRBD2 identical over 12 bases. The CDR3 sequence is 16 residues long. J lost 6 bases, V lost 5 bases, and 11 bases had no gene match. Germline CDR1 SGHAT, CDR2 FQNNGV. The CDR3 loop reads CASSPTLAGGLSEQYF. The CDR3 nucleotides are TGTGCCAGCAGCCCAACCCTAGCGGGAGGGCTTTCCGAGCAGTACTTC.

The chain employs TRBV27 and TRBJ1-5; TRBD1 is a possible D gene (5 bases). V gave up 6 bases and J gave up 5 bases, with 26 bases separating them. Germline CDR1 and CDR2: MNHEY and SMNVEV (reference sequence). CDR3 size: 18 residues. CDR3 nucleotides: TGTGCCAGCAGACCCGCGGTTAGACAGCCCGAACTCCATCAGCCCCAGCATTTT. Translated, it gives CASRPAVRQPELHQPQHF.

This chain links TRBV10-2 with TRBJ2-1; TRBD2 agrees at 7 bases. Germline V gene lookup returns CDR1 WSHSY and CDR2 SAAADI. Germline trimming cut 10 bases from V and 5 bases from J; bases unmatched to any gene: 11. This CDR3 contains 14 residues. CDR3 in amino acids: CATYTSVNHNEQFF. For the CDR3, the DNA is TGCGCCACCTACACTAGCGTTAATCACAATGAGCAGTTCTTC.

V is TRBV29-1 and J is TRBJ2-7, with no clear D. Looked up from germline, CDR1 is SQVTM and CDR2 is ANQGSEA. This CDR3 contains 14 residues. The ends were cut back, 1 base at V and 1 base at J, with 11 bases in the middle. This chain's CDR3 is CSVEGIASSYEQYF. The CDR3, as DNA: TGCAGCGTTGAAGGTATAGCTTCTTCCTACGAGCAGTACTTC.

The rearrangement joins TRBV2 to TRBJ2-2, with TRBD1 matching over 7 bases. The CDR3 is 14 amino acids. V was clipped by 6 bases and J by 4 bases; unmatched bases: 5. Germline CDR1 is SNHLY and CDR2 is FYNNEI. CDR3 protein: CASRGQIATGELFF. The CDR3, as DNA: TGTGCCAGCAGGGGACAGATAGCCACCGGGGAGCTGTTTTTT.

The chain recombines TRBV7-3 with TRBJ2-1; TRBD2 matches 14 bases. The CDR3 length is 16 residues. The V segment lost 4 bases and the J segment 9 bases; nucleotides outside the gene matches: 8. The germline V gene has CDR1 SGHTA and CDR2 FQGTGA. The DNA for the CDR3 is TGTGCCAGCAGCTCCGGGACTAGCGGGAGACAGGGTGAGCAGTTCTTC. Residues: CASSSGTSGRQGEQFF.

This chain connects TRBV5-5 to TRBJ2-7; D is possibly TRBD2 (7 bases). Per germline, CDR1 SGHKS and CDR2 YYEKEE (reference sequence). CDR3 length: 16 amino acids. Trimming removed 2 bases at V and 1 base at J, with 16 bases between. DNA of the CDR3: TGTGCCAGCAGCTTATTCGGGGGGCTCCCTTCCTACGAGCAGTACTTC. As protein: CASSLFGGLPSYEQYF.

The V call is TRBV9, the J call TRBJ2-4; 16 bases are a match to TRBD2. This CDR3 has 20 amino acids. Trimming at V came to 4 bases and at J to 0 bases, leaving 10 bases not matched to a gene. CDR1 and CDR2 (germline): SGDLS, YYNGEE. This CDR3 reads CASSPGTSGRASLAKNIQYF. The CDR3 DNA sequence: TGTGCCAGCAGCCCCGGGACTAGCGGGAGGGCTTCTCTAGCCAAAAACATTCAGTACTTC.

The gene calls are TRBV6-5 and TRBJ2-3; perhaps TRBD2 as D (5 bases). The CDR3 length is 16 residues. Germline assignment: CDR1 MNHEY and CDR2 SVGAGI. Between the trimmed V and J ends, which lost 2 bases and 0 bases, there was a span of 12 bases. The CDR3 is CASSYAESSSTDTQYF. In DNA, the CDR3 is TGTGCCAGCAGTTACGCAGAGTCTAGCAGCACAGATACGCAGTATTTT.

The chain employs TRBV5-1 and TRBJ2-3; 8 bases are shared with TRBD1. Germline values: CDR1 SGHRS, CDR2 YFSETQ. This CDR3 comprises 16 residues. V was clipped by 0 bases and J by 5 bases; unmatched bases: 8. The DNA of the CDR3 is TGCGCCAGCAGCTTGGGCGGACAGGGCGTTCGAGATACGCAGTATTTT. Translated: CASSLGGQGVRDTQYF.

V usage is TRBV7-2 and J usage is TRBJ1-2, with 7 bases fitting TRBD1. The J segment lost 4 bases and the V segment lost 6 bases, leaving 5 bases of the junction unmatched. The germline V gene has CDR1 SGHTA and CDR2 FQGNSA. The CDR3 has 13 amino acids. The CDR3: CASSFRGAYGYTF. The CDR3 DNA is TGTGCCAGCAGTTTCAGGGGGGCCTATGGCTACACCTTC.

V usage is TRBV7-2 and J usage is TRBJ2-3; D is uncertain. Trimming stripped 1 base from V and 2 bases from J, with 4 bases between. The CDR3 consists of 13 residues. Per the germline V gene, CDR1 is SGHTA and CDR2 is FQGNSA. CDR3 sequence reads: CASSLVLTDTQYF. The DNA for the CDR3 is TGTGCCAGCAGCTTAGTCCTCACAGATACGCAGTATTTT.

The chain recombines TRBV7-2 with TRBJ2-1; D is perhaps TRBD2 (6 bases). Germline-derived CDR1 and CDR2 are SGHTA and FQGNSA. This CDR3 is built from 14 residues. V was clipped by 2 bases and J by 6 bases, with 11 bases between them. CDR3 residues: CASSLYGSGNEQFF. The CDR3 bases are TGTGCCAGCAGCTTATACGGGAGTGGCAATGAGCAGTTCTTC.